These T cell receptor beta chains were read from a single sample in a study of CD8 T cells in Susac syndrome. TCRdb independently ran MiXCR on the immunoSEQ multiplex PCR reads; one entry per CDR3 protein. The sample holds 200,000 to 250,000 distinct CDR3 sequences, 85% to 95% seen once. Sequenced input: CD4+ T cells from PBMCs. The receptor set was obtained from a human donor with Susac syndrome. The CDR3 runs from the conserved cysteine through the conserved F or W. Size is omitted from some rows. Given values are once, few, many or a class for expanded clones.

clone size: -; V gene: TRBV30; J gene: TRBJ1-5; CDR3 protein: CAWSGSSGRSNQPQHF
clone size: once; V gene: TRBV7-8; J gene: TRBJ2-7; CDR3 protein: CASTPLAGQYEQYF
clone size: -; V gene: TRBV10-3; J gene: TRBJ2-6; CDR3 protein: CAISGSGPNSGANVLTF
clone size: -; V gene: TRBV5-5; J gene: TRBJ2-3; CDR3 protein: CASRSGGRGTDTQYF
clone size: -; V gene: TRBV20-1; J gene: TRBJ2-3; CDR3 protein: CSASAGTSGGVSTDTQYF
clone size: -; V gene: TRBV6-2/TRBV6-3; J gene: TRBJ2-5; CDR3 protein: CASTLAGLGETQYF
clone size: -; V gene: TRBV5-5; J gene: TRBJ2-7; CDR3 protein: CASSLGPAGGWQYF
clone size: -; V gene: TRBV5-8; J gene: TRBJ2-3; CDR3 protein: CASSSYGTGSTQYF
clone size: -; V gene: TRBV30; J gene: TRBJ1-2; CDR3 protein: CAWTNNYGYTF
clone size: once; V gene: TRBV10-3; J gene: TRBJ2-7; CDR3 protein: CAISESGREYEQYF
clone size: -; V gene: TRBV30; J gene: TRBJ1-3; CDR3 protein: CAWDRGQAAGNTIYF
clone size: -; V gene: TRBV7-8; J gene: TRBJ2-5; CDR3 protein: CASSLAPTTSGGRGRQETQYF
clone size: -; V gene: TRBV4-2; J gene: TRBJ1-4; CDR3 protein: CASSHYGEGTDEKLFF
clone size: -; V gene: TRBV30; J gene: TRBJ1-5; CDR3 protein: CAWRDSFPNQPQHF
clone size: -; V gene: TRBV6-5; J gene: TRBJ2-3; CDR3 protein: CASTLGADTDTQYF
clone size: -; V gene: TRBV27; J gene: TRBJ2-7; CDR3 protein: CASSLEGPSPTFEQYF
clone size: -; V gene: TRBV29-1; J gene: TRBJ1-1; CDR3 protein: CSVDSLQQNTEAFF
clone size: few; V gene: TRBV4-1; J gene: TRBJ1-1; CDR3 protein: CASSQVRMNTEAFF
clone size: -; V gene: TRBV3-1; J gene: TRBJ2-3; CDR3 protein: CASSLRTVDTQYF
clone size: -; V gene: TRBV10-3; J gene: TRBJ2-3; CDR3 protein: CAISGTSGGKTDTQYF
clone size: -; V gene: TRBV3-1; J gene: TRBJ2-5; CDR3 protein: CASSQGRTETQYF
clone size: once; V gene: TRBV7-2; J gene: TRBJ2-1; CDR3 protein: CASSSRSYNEQFF
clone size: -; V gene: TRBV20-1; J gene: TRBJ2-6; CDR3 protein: CSARVGTGGSGANVLTF
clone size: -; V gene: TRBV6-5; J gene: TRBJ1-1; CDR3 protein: CASSFGGRTNTEAFF